The 30 T cell receptor beta chains in this list originate from one sample, sequenced in a study of early T cells in non-severe SARS-CoV-2 infection. Via MiXCR, TCRdb re-called the 5' RACE reads, giving one row per CDR3 protein. The sample records approximately 60,000 distinct CDR3 sequences, less than 9.5% being singletons. Specimen: whole blood, collected at baseline. The receptors originated from an adult who was a healthcare worker with PCR-confirmed SARS-CoV-2 infection or an uninfected control (not recorded which).

The sample holds a few counts of this clonotype. The rearrangement joins TRBV27 to TRBJ1-6; no reliable D call. Germline CDR1 is MNHEY and CDR2 is SMNVEV (reference sequence). The CDR3 is made up of 15 amino acids. With 7 bases removed from V and 1 base from J, the gap between germline ends came to 11 bases. The CDR3 DNA follows: TGTGCCAGCACATGGGTCGGGTCCTATAATTCACCCCTCCACTTT. It is translated as CASTWVGSYNSPLHF.

This clonotype was seen repeatedly, ten times or more. The chain employs TRBV2 and TRBJ2-3; D not resolved. Looked up from germline, CDR1 is SNHLY and CDR2 is FYNNEI. Trimming took off 5 bases at V and 1 base at J, with 13 bases between the two ends. The CDR3 loop spans 15 amino acids. This chain's CDR3 is CASSPRTQGTDTQYF. CDR3 nucleotide sequence: TGTGCCAGCAGTCCCCGTACTCAGGGCACAGATACGCAGTATTTT.

J is TRBJ2-7 and V is TRBV11-2, with 13 bases identical to TRBD2. This CDR3 contains 16 residues. CDR1 SGHAT and CDR2 FQNNGV come from the germline V gene. After removal of 3 bases from V and 2 bases from J, the junction contained 4 bases not matched to a gene. The CDR3 sequence: CASSFGTSGRAYEQYF. In DNA, the CDR3 is TGTGCCAGCAGCTTTGGAACTAGCGGGAGGGCCTACGAGCAGTACTTC. The full variable domain, with the rest looked up from reference TRBV11-2 and TRBJ2-7, is EAGVAQSPRYKIIEKRQSVAFWCNPISGHATLYWYQQILGQGPKLLIQFQNNGVVDDSQLPKDRFSAERLKGVDSTLKIQPAKLEDSAVYLCASSFGTSGRAYEQYFGPGTRLTVT.

The chain combines TRBV7-8 with TRBJ2-3; TRBD2 agrees at 13 bases. V lost 5 bases to trimming and J lost 9 bases; unmatched junction nucleotides: 8. CDR3 length: 15 residues. Germline V gives CDR1 SGHVS, CDR2 FQNEAQ. The CDR3 spells CASSSGLAGVGTQYF. The CDR3, as DNA: TGTGCCAGCAGCAGTGGACTAGCGGGAGTCGGGACGCAGTATTTT.

The V gene is TRBV4-2, the J gene TRBJ1-1, with 8 bases fitting TRBD1. J lost 9 bases, V lost 6 bases, and 12 bases had no gene match. The CDR3 length is 14 residues. CDR1 is LGHNA, CDR2 YNFKEQ, per germline. Written as DNA, the CDR3 is TGTGCCAGCAGTCCCTTCGACAGGGGCCTGCAAGCTTTCTTT. Protein sequence: CASSPFDRGLQAFF.

This clonotype was detected many times. The rearrangement links TRBV6-2 or TRBV6-3 to TRBJ1-6; no reliable D call. The ends were cut back, 6 bases at V and 0 bases at J, with 6 bases in the middle. Germline V lookup: CDR1 MNHEY, CDR2 SVGEGT. The CDR3 contains 14 residues. CDR3 protein: CASSRSSYNSPLHF. CDR3 nucleotides: TGTGCCAGCAGCAGGAGCTCCTATAATTCACCCCTCCACTTT.

This clonotype was seen ten or more times. The chain carries TRBV7-9 and TRBJ2-7; TRBD1 or TRBD2 may be the D gene (5 bases each). The V end was cut by 6 bases, the J end by 0 bases, with 21 bases between. CDR3 length equals 17 residues. CDR1 and CDR2 from the germline V gene are SEHNR and FQNEAQ (reference sequence). The CDR3 sequence is CASSIDRGISLSYEQYF. The CDR3 coding sequence is TGTGCCAGCAGTATCGACAGAGGGATCTCCCTCTCCTACGAGCAGTACTTC.

J is TRBJ2-2 and V is TRBV6-5; D gene ambiguous. The CDR3 is made up of 12 amino acids. With 6 bases removed from V and 4 bases from J, the gap between germline ends came to 6 bases. Germline V gives CDR1 MNHEY, CDR2 SVGAGI. In nucleotides, the CDR3 is TGTGCCAGCAGGTCCCTCACCGGGGAGCTGTTTTTT. Amino acid sequence: CASRSLTGELFF.

Many counts were recorded for this clonotype. The chain joins TRBV6-6 to TRBJ2-1; 11 nucleotides match TRBD2. The CDR3 consists of 16 residues. Germline V gives CDR1 MNHNY, CDR2 SVGAGI (reference sequence). The V gene end was trimmed by 0 bases and the J gene end by 8 bases; junction bases not matched to a gene: 6. In nucleotides, the CDR3 is TGTGCCAGCAGTTACTCGATTAGCGGGAGGGCCTATGAGCAGTTCTTC. Its protein product is CASSYSISGRAYEQFF.

V gene TRBV27 combines with J gene TRBJ2-1; weak D call: TRBD1 (5 bases). The ends were cut back, 4 bases at V and 1 base at J, with 20 bases in the middle. The germline V gene has CDR1 MNHEY and CDR2 SMNVEV (reference sequence). The CDR3 is 18 amino acids. The CDR3: CASSSHRQPLSSYNEQFF. DNA for the CDR3: TGTGCCAGCAGTTCCCATCGACAGCCCCTATCATCCTACAATGAGCAGTTCTTC.

This clonotype was counted ten times or more. The J gene is TRBJ2-7, the V gene TRBV2, with D perhaps given as TRBD1 or TRBD2 (6 bases each). V lost 7 bases, J lost 0 bases, and 16 bases lay in between. This CDR3 is built from 15 residues. Germline V gene lookup returns CDR1 SNHLY and CDR2 FYNNEI. The CDR3 DNA follows: TGTGCCAGCACCGGGGGCGGGATTAACTCCTACGAGCAGTACTTC. The encoded protein is CASTGGGINSYEQYF.

This clonotype was seen a few times. The rearrangement joins TRBV28 to TRBJ2-1, with D possibly called TRBD1 or TRBD2 (5 bases each). The CDR3 consists of 14 residues. Germline values: CDR1 MDHEN, CDR2 SYDVKM. V was cut by 10 bases and J by 2 bases, with 15 bases left in between. The CDR3 loop reads CAIRPPGPYNEQFF. The CDR3 DNA reads as TGTGCCATTCGTCCGCCGGGACCCTACAATGAGCAGTTCTTC.

This clonotype was detected ten times or more. This rearrangement joins TRBV6-1 to TRBJ1-1; D possibly corresponds to TRBD1 (6 bases). The CDR3 runs to 13 residues. Trimming took 5 bases from V and 10 from J, leaving 17 bases between them. Looked up from germline, CDR1 is MNHNS and CDR2 is SASEGT. The CDR3 loop is CASSQGGYLIAFF. CDR3 nucleotides: TGTGCCAGCAGTCAAGGGGGGTACTTAATAGCTTTCTTT.

The chain has TRBV4-1 and TRBJ2-3; 10 positions agree with TRBD1. V was clipped by 4 bases and J by 4 bases; unmatched bases: 5. The CDR3 totals 15 residues. CDR1 MGHRA and CDR2 YSYEKL come from the germline V gene. The CDR3 here is CASSPRDRGSDTQYF. CDR3 sequence (DNA): TGCGCCAGCAGCCCCCGGGACAGGGGTTCAGATACGCAGTATTTT.

The rearrangement joins TRBV7-9 to TRBJ1-2, with D perhaps matching TRBD1 (5 bases). The CDR3 loop spans 15 amino acids. Deletions cut 5 bases from V and 4 bases from J, with 17 bases between. The germline V gene encodes CDR1 SEHNR and CDR2 FQNEAQ (reference sequence). CDR3 in DNA: TGTGCCAGCAGCGCGACAGCCGATGGGGGCTATGGCTACACCTTC. It specifies CASSATADGGYGYTF.

V is TRBV4-1 and J is TRBJ1-1, with TRBD1 identical over 8 bases. Germline V gene data show CDR1 as MGHRA and CDR2 as YSYEKL. The ends lost 3 bases at V and 1 base at J; junction bases unmatched: 4. The CDR3 length is 15 residues. The CDR3 reads CASSQTGTGNTEAFF. CDR3 DNA: TGCGCCAGCAGCCAGACCGGGACAGGGAACACTGAAGCTTTCTTT.

This clonotype was observed many times. This rearrangement joins TRBV5-1 to TRBJ2-3; 9 bases fit TRBD2. Per germline, CDR1 SGHRS and CDR2 YFSETQ. The V and J ends lost 6 bases and 3 bases, in that order; junction bases with no gene match: 14. The CDR3 runs to 17 residues. CDR3 protein: CASNTELAGVGTDTQYF. The CDR3 nucleotides are TGCGCCAGCAACACGGAATTAGCGGGAGTCGGTACAGATACGCAGTATTTT.

This clonotype was recorded many times. J is TRBJ2-6 and V is TRBV10-3; tentatively, D is TRBD2 (6 bases). Germline CDR1 and CDR2: ENHRY and SYGVKD. V shed 5 bases and J shed 1 base, with 12 bases lying between them. The CDR3 covers 16 residues. CDR3 nucleotide sequence: TGTGCCATCAGTCCGGGACTCACATCTGGGGCCAACGTCCTGACTTTC. Amino acids: CAISPGLTSGANVLTF.

This clonotype showed up just a few times. The chain is built from TRBV7-9 and TRBJ2-2; perhaps TRBD2 as D (6 bases). V was clipped by 0 bases and J by 0 bases, with 8 bases between them. Germline assignment: CDR1 SEHNR and CDR2 FQNEAQ (reference sequence). This CDR3 is built from 16 residues. The CDR3 reads CASSLAGGTNTGELFF. CDR3 nucleotides: TGTGCCAGCAGCTTAGCGGGCGGGACGAACACCGGGGAGCTGTTTTTT.

In its sample, this clonotype was seen a few times. The rearrangement links TRBV3-1 to TRBJ2-7; 9 nucleotides match TRBD2. The germline gives CDR1 LGHDT, CDR2 YNNKEL (reference sequence). This CDR3 is built from 16 residues. Losses at the gene ends were 6 bases for V and 0 bases for J; bases not matched to a gene: 9. Written as DNA, the CDR3 is TGTGCCAGCAGGGCTCTGAGCGGGGGGAGCTCCTACGAGCAGTACTTC. As protein: CASRALSGGSSYEQYF.

This clonotype has a count of ten or more. V is TRBV20-1 and J is TRBJ1-5; 7 nucleotides align to TRBD1. The CDR3 loop spans 14 amino acids. Germline V lookup: CDR1 DFQATT, CDR2 SNEGSKA (reference sequence). With V trimmed by 3 bases and J by 1 base, 3 bases remained unmatched. In nucleotides, the CDR3 is TGCAGTGCTAGCCGGGACAGCAGCAATCAGCCCCAGCATTTT. This codes for CSASRDSSNQPQHF.

This clonotype appeared a few times. Here the CDR3 reads CASSPRPLGLAGTDTQYF. CDR3 coding DNA: TGTGCCAGCAGCCCAAGACCCCTCGGACTAGCAGGCACAGATACGCAGTATTTT. The chain couples TRBV7-2 to TRBJ2-3, with TRBD2 matching 8 bases. The CDR3 is 18 amino acids. Germline V gene lookup returns CDR1 SGHTA and CDR2 FQGNSA. Trimming at V came to 5 bases and at J to 1 base, leaving 14 bases not matched to a gene.

The chain combines TRBV7-9 with TRBJ2-3; weak D call: TRBD2 (6 bases). CDR1 and CDR2 (germline): SEHNR, FQNEAQ (reference sequence). Between the trimmed V and J ends, which lost 5 bases and 3 bases, there was a span of 12 bases. The CDR3 spans 14 residues. The CDR3 DNA follows: TGTGCCAGCAGCGGGATGGGGAGGACAGATACGCAGTATTTT. This translates into CASSGMGRTDTQYF.

The chain joins TRBV5-1 to TRBJ2-7; D may match TRBD1 or TRBD2 (6 bases each). The CDR3 consists of 17 residues. Trimming removed 2 bases from V and 2 bases from J, with 20 bases in between. Germline CDR1 is SGHRS and CDR2 is YFSETQ. The CDR3 nucleotides read TGCGCCAGCAGCTTCCTAGGTGGCGGGACAAGTACCTACGAGCAGTACTTC. Protein product: CASSFLGGGTSTYEQYF.

The rearrangement uses TRBV4-2 and TRBJ1-1; D is undetermined. CDR3 length: 15 amino acids. V was pared by 0 bases and J by 5 bases, with 13 bases between. CDR1 is LGHNA, CDR2 YNFKEQ, per germline. In nucleotides, the CDR3 is TGTGCCAGCAGCCAAGATTACAAGTTGGGGACTGAAGCTTTCTTT. Protein product: CASSQDYKLGTEAFF.

This clonotype has ten or more counts. Mismatch with germline at one junction end may stem from a read error. V usage is TRBV7-8 and J usage is TRBJ1-1, with D unresolved. Germline V CDR1 and CDR2: SGHVS, FQNEAQ. This CDR3 region has 14 residues. CDR3 DNA sequence: TGTGCCAGCACCCCTCGGCAGCTGAACACTGAAGTTTTCTTT. Protein: CASTPRQLNTEVFF.

This clonotype was observed a few times. The V and J genes are TRBV5-1 and TRBJ1-3, with a weak D call TRBD1 (6 bases). Germline V gene lookup returns CDR1 SGHRS and CDR2 YFSETQ. This CDR3 spans 15 amino acids. V lost 4 bases to trimming and J lost 0 bases, with 11 bases between them. The CDR3 region is CASSGTGYSGNTIYF. Written as DNA, the CDR3 is TGCGCCAGCAGCGGCACAGGGTACTCTGGAAACACCATATATTTT.

This clonotype showed up just a few times. The chain couples TRBV6-5 to TRBJ2-7; 7 bases map to TRBD2. The length of the CDR3 is 13 residues. From germline, CDR1 is MNHEY and CDR2 SVGAGI. J was trimmed by 7 bases and V by 7 bases; bases with no gene match: 10. The CDR3 loop is CASKDAPGGEQYF. DNA of the CDR3: TGTGCCAGCAAGGACGCACCCGGGGGGGAGCAGTACTTC.

This clonotype turned up a few times. V gene TRBV7-6 combines with J gene TRBJ2-3; 7 bases are a match to TRBD2. The CDR3 covers 19 residues. The junction had 19 bases not matched to a gene; V was cut back by 3 bases and J by 4 bases. The V gene's germline CDR1 is SGHVS and CDR2 FNYEAQ. This CDR3 reads CASSFGSRGDLLSADTQYF. The CDR3, as DNA: TGTGCCAGCAGCTTTGGATCTCGGGGGGACCTACTTTCGGCAGATACGCAGTATTTT.

This chain links TRBV6-5 with TRBJ2-3; TRBD1 might be the D (5 bases). Germline values: CDR1 MNHEY, CDR2 SVGAGI. The CDR3 is 15 residues long. Trimming pared 0 bases from V and 5 bases from J, leaving 12 bases between. DNA of the CDR3: TGTGCCAGCAGTTACTCGAAGGGGTCTGGAGATACGCAGTATTTT. Amino acids: CASSYSKGSGDTQYF.